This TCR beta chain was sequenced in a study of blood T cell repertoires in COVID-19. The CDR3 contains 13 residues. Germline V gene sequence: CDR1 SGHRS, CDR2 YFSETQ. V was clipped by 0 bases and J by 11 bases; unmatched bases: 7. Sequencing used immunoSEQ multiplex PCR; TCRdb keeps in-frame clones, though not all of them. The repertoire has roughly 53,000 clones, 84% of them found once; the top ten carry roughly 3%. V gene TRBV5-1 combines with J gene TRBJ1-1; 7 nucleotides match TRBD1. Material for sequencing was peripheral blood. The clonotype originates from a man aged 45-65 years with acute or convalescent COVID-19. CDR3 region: CASSLAEGALAFF. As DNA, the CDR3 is TGCGCCAGCAGCTTGGCCGAGGGGGCCCTGGCTTTCTTT.